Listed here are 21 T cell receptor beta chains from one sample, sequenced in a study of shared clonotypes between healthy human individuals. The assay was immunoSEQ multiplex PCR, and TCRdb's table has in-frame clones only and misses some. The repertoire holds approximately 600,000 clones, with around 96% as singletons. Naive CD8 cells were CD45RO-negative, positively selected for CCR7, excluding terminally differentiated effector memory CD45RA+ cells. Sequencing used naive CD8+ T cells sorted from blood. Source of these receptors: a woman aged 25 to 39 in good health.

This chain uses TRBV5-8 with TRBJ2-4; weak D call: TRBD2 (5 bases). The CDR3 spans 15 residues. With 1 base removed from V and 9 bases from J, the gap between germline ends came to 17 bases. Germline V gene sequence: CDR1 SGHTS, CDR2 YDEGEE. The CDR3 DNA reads TGTGCCAGCAGCTTGTTTGGGCCGCCTCGGGGCATTCAGTACTTC. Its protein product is CASSLFGPPRGIQYF.

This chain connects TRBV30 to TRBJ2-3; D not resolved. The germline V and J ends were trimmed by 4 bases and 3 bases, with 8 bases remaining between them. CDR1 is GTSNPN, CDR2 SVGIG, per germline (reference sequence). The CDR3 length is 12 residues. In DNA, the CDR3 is TGTGCCTGGAATCTTGGAACAGATACGCAGTATTTT. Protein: CAWNLGTDTQYF.

The CDR3 here is CASSLRNTGTSGNNEQFF. The CDR3 DNA sequence: TGCGCCAGCAGCCTCCGAAATACCGGGACTAGCGGGAACAATGAGCAGTTCTTC. V usage is TRBV4-1 and J usage is TRBJ2-1, with 13 bases fitting TRBD2. Germline-derived CDR1 and CDR2 are MGHRA and YSYEKL. Trimming at V came to 4 bases and at J to 5 bases, leaving 11 bases not matched to a gene. CDR3 size: 18 residues.

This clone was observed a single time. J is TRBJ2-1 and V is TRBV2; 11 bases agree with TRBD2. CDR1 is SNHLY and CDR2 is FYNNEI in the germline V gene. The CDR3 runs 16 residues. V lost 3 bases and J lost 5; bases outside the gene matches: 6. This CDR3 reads CASSEGLAEMNNEQFF. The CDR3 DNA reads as TGTGCCAGCAGTGAGGGACTAGCGGAGATGAACAATGAGCAGTTCTTC.

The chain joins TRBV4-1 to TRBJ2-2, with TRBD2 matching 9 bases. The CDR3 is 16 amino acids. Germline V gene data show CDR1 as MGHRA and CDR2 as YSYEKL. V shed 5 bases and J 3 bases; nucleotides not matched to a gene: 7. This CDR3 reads CASSNSGSHDTGELFF. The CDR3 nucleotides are TGCGCCAGCAGCAATAGCGGGAGTCATGACACCGGGGAGCTGTTTTTT.

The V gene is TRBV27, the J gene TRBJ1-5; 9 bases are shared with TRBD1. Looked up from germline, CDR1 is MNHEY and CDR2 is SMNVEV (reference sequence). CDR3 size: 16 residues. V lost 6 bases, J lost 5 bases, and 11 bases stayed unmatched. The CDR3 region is CASSNTGGPNYQPQHF. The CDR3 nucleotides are TGTGCCAGCAGCAATACAGGGGGCCCAAATTATCAGCCCCAGCATTTT.

The CDR3 nucleotides read TGTGCCAGCAGTTTGGGATACCCCTCGAGTAGCTTCTATGGCTACACCTTC. This codes for CASSLGYPSSSFYGYTF. The chain employs TRBV28 and TRBJ1-2, with D unresolved. Germline CDR1 and CDR2: MDHEN and SYDVKM. Between the trimmed V and J ends, which lost 3 bases and 4 bases, there was a span of 21 bases. This CDR3 region has 17 residues.

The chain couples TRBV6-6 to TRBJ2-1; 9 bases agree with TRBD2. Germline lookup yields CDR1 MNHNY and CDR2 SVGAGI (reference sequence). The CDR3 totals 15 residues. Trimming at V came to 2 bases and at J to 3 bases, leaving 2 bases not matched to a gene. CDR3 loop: CASSYLAGFYNEQFF. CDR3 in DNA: TGTGCCAGCAGTTACCTAGCGGGGTTCTACAATGAGCAGTTCTTC.

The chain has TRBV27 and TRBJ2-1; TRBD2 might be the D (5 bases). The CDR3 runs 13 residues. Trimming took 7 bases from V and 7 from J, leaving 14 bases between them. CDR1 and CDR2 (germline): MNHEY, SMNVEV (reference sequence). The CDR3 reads CASTLHGGNEQFF. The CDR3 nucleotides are TGTGCCAGCACCCTTCACGGCGGGAATGAGCAGTTCTTC.

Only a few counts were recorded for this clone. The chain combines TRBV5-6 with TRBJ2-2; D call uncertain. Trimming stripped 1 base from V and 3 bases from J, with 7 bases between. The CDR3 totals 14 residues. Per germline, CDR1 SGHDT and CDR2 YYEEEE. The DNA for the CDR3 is TGTGCCAGCAGCTTGTTGGAGCACACCGGGGAGCTGTTTTTT. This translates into CASSLLEHTGELFF.

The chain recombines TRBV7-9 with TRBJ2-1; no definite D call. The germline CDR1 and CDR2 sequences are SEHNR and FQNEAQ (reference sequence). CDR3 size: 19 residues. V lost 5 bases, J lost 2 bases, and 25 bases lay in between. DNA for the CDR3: TGTGCCAGCAGCACGACCTTTGGGGATATAGATTCCACCTACAATGAGCAGTTCTTC. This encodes CASSTTFGDIDSTYNEQFF.

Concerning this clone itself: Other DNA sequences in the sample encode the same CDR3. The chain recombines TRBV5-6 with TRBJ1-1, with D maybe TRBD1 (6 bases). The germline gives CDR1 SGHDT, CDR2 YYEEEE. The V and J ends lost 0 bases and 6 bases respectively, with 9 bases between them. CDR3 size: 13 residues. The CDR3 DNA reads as TGTGCCAGCAGCTTGGGCAGGGGCCCTGAAGCTTTCTTT. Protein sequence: CASSLGRGPEAFF.

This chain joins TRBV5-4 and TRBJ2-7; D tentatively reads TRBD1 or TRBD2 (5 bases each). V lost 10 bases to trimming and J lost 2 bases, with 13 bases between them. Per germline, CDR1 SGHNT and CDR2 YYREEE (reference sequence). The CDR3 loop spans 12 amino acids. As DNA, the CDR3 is TGTGCCTGTTCCGGGACCACCTACGAGCAGTACTTC. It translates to CACSGTTYEQYF.

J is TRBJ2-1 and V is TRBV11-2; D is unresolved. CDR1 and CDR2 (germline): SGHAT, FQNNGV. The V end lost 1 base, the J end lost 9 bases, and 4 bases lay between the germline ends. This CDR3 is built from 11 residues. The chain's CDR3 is CASSLGPEQFF. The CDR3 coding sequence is TGTGCCAGCAGCTTAGGTCCTGAGCAGTTCTTC. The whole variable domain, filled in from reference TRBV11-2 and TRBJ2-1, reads EAGVAQSPRYKIIEKRQSVAFWCNPISGHATLYWYQQILGQGPKLLIQFQNNGVVDDSQLPKDRFSAERLKGVDSTLKIQPAKLEDSAVYLCASSLGPEQFFGPGTRLTVL.

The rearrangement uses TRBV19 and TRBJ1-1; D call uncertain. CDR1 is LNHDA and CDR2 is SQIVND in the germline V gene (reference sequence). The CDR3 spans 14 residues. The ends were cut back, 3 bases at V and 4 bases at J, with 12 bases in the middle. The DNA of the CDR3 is TGTGCCAGTAGTATCGGGTGGGGTGCCACTGAAGCTTTCTTT. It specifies CASSIGWGATEAFF.

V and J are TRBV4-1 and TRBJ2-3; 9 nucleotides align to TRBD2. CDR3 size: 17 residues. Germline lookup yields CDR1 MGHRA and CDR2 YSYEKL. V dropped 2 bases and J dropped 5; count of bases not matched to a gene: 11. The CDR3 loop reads CASSQSLAGGSGDTQYF. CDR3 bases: TGCGCCAGCAGCCAATCCTTGGCGGGAGGGTCTGGAGATACGCAGTATTTT.

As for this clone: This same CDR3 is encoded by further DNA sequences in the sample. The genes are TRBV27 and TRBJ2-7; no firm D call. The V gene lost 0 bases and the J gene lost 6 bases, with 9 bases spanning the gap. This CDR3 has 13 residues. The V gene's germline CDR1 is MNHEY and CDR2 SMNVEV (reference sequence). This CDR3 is CASSLSPNGEQYF. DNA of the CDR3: TGTGCCAGCAGTTTATCCCCCAACGGCGAGCAGTACTTC.

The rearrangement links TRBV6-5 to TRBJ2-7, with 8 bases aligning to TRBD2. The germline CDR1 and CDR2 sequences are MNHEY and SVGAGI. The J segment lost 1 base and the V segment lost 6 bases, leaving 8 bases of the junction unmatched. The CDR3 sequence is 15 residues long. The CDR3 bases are TGTGCCAGCAGGTCAGGACTAGCCGGATCCTACGAGCAGTACTTC. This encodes CASRSGLAGSYEQYF.

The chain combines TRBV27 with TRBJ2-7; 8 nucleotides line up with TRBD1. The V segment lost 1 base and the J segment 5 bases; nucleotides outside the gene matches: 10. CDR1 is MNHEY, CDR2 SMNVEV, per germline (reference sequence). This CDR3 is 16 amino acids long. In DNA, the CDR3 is TGTGCCAGCAGTTTATTGAACGACAGGGGTATCCACGAGCAGTACTTC. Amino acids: CASSLLNDRGIHEQYF.

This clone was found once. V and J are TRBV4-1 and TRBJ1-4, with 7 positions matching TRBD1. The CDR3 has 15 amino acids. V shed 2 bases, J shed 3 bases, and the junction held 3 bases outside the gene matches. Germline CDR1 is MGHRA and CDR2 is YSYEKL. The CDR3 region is CASSQRQGPNEKLFF. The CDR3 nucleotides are TGCGCCAGCAGCCAAAGACAGGGACCTAATGAAAAACTGTTTTTT.

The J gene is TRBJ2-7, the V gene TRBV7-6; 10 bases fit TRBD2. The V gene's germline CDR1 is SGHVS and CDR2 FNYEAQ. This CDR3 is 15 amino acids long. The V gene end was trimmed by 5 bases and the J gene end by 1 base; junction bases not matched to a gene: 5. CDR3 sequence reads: CASSPGTSESYEQYF. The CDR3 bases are TGTGCCAGCAGCCCCGGGACTAGCGAGTCCTACGAGCAGTACTTC.